A single sample gave rise to the 26 T cell receptor beta chains below, sequenced in a study of shared clonotypes between healthy human individuals. Positive CCR7 selection of CD45RO-negative cells yielded the naive CD8 cells, and terminally differentiated effector memory CD45RA+ cells were excluded. The table came from immunoSEQ multiplex PCR; TCRdb's copy has only in-frame clones and leaves some out. The table lists 700,000 to 950,000 clones, just over 95% of them singletons, with 0.2% to 0.25% in the top ten. Sequencing was done on a sample of naive CD8+ T cells sorted from blood. The receptors were gathered from a man between 25 and 39 years old in good health.

With regard to this clone: Other DNA sequences in this sample translate to the same CDR3. As DNA, the CDR3 is TGTGCCAGCAGTTTGAGGCACTACGAGCAGTACTTC. As protein: CASSLRHYEQYF. The chain employs TRBV28 and TRBJ2-7; unclear D gene. Deletions cut 3 bases from V and 3 bases from J, with 6 bases between. The CDR3 is made up of 12 amino acids. In germline, CDR1 is MDHEN, CDR2 SYDVKM.

The chain has TRBV4-1 and TRBJ2-3; 10 bases agree with TRBD2. The CDR3 consists of 17 residues. CDR1 and CDR2 from the germline V gene are MGHRA and YSYEKL. V shed 1 base, J shed 5 bases, and the junction held 9 bases outside the gene matches. CDR3 DNA: TGCGCCAGCAGCCAAGTCCCAGCGGGAGGGCCCGGAGATACGCAGTATTTT. Its protein is CASSQVPAGGPGDTQYF.

CDR3 amino acids: CASSLVGSGTDTQYF. For the CDR3, the DNA is TGCGCCAGCAGCTTGGTAGGGAGTGGGACAGATACGCAGTATTTT. The chain carries TRBV5-1 and TRBJ2-3; D perhaps matches TRBD2 (5 bases). This CDR3 has 15 residues. Germline CDR1 is SGHRS and CDR2 is YFSETQ. Trimming removed 0 bases at V and 3 bases at J, with 11 bases between.

The chain links TRBV27 to TRBJ2-7; D unresolved. The germline gives CDR1 MNHEY, CDR2 SMNVEV (reference sequence). With 8 bases removed from V and 4 bases from J, the gap between germline ends came to 6 bases. There are 10 residues in the CDR3. The CDR3 DNA reads as TGTGCCAGCCTTCGTTACGAGCAGTACTTC. Translation: CASLRYEQYF.

This CDR3 reads CASSFATEAPNYEQYF. In DNA form, the CDR3 reads TGCGCCAGCAGCTTCGCGACGGAGGCCCCAAACTACGAGCAGTACTTC. The V and J genes are TRBV5-1 and TRBJ2-7, with D tentatively TRBD2 (5 bases). V lost 2 bases, J lost 3 bases, and 18 bases lay in between. The CDR3 is 16 residues long. Germline values: CDR1 SGHRS, CDR2 YFSETQ.

The chain is built from TRBV11-2 and TRBJ2-7; D unresolved. Between the trimmed V and J ends, which lost 2 bases and 2 bases, there was a span of 16 bases. The germline V gene has CDR1 SGHAT and CDR2 FQNNGV. The CDR3 is 16 residues long. CDR3 DNA sequence: TGTGCCAGCAGCTTAACCCCTGGCAGACATCCCTACGAGCAGTACTTC. This codes for CASSLTPGRHPYEQYF.

The rearrangement links TRBV2 to TRBJ1-1; D is undetermined. The CDR3 contains 14 residues. In germline, CDR1 is SNHLY, CDR2 FYNNEI. V was trimmed by 7 bases and J by 3 bases, leaving 15 bases between them. The chain's CDR3 is CASNSRALDTEAFF. CDR3 bases: TGTGCCAGCAACTCCCGGGCGTTGGACACTGAAGCTTTCTTT. The whole variable domain, filled in from reference TRBV2 and TRBJ1-1, reads EPEVTQTPSHQVTQMGQEVILRCVPISNHLYFYWYRQILGQKVEFLVSFYNNEISEKSEIFDDQFSVERPDGSNFTLKIRSTKLEDSAMYFCASNSRALDTEAFFGQGTRLTVV.

This rearrangement joins TRBV5-6 to TRBJ1-2, with unresolved D. The CDR3 sequence is 16 residues long. The V and J ends lost 3 bases and 6 bases respectively, with 21 bases between them. Germline assignment: CDR1 SGHDT and CDR2 YYEEEE. CDR3 region: CASSSKRARFLDGYTF. CDR3 DNA: TGTGCCAGCAGCTCCAAGCGGGCCCGGTTTTTAGATGGCTACACCTTC.

This clone was seen just once. The chain uses TRBV13 and TRBJ2-1; D unresolved. The CDR3 is made up of 14 amino acids. V lost 5 bases and J 5 bases, leaving 13 bases between the germline ends. CDR1 is PRHDT and CDR2 is FYEKMQ in the germline V gene (reference sequence). The CDR3 nucleotides are TGTGCCAGCAGCCCAATAGTCGGAGACAATGAGCAGTTCTTC. Its protein product is CASSPIVGDNEQFF.

The chain couples TRBV7-9 to TRBJ2-2; 10 bases fit TRBD2. This CDR3 has 15 amino acids. V dropped 2 bases and J dropped 6; count of bases not matched to a gene: 3. Germline V gene lookup returns CDR1 SEHNR and CDR2 FQNEAQ (reference sequence). CDR3 residues: CASSLPGLAPGELFF. DNA for the CDR3: TGTGCCAGCAGCTTACCGGGACTAGCGCCCGGGGAGCTGTTTTTT.

The chain joins TRBV29-1 to TRBJ2-1, with 10 positions matching TRBD2. This CDR3 spans 18 amino acids. Germline assignment: CDR1 SQVTM and CDR2 ANQGSEA. Trimming took 4 bases from V and 2 from J; bases not matched to a gene: 14. In DNA form, the CDR3 reads TGCAGCGTTGGTGGGTATTTAGCGGGAGGCCTAACCTACAATGAGCAGTTCTTC. It encodes CSVGGYLAGGLTYNEQFF.

The rearrangement joins TRBV25-1 to TRBJ2-1, with TRBD2 identical over 7 bases. The ends lost 4 bases at V and 7 bases at J; junction bases unmatched: 4. CDR3 length equals 13 residues. Per germline, CDR1 MGHDK and CDR2 SYGVNS. The CDR3 spells CASSGLAENEQFF. CDR3 bases: TGTGCCAGCAGTGGGCTAGCGGAAAATGAGCAGTTCTTC.

This chain links TRBV29-1 with TRBJ2-1, with D perhaps TRBD1 or TRBD2 (5 bases each). CDR3 length: 13 amino acids. Per the germline V gene, CDR1 is SQVTM and CDR2 is ANQGSEA. V lost 5 bases, J lost 5 bases, and 13 bases lay in between. The CDR3 loop is CSVWRQGNNEQFF. The CDR3 nucleotides read TGCAGCGTTTGGAGGCAGGGAAACAATGAGCAGTTCTTC.

This rearrangement joins TRBV15 to TRBJ2-3, with 9 bases aligning to TRBD2. Germline lookup yields CDR1 LNHNV and CDR2 YYDKDF (reference sequence). There are 15 residues in the CDR3. The V and J ends lost 6 bases and 0 bases, in that order; junction bases with no gene match: 4. The CDR3 loop is CATRPTSGSTDTQYF. The CDR3 coding sequence is TGTGCCACCAGACCTACTAGCGGGAGCACAGATACGCAGTATTTT.

The gene calls are TRBV27 and TRBJ2-2; TRBD1 might be the D (7 bases). CDR3 length: 13 amino acids. V shed 5 bases and J shed 7 bases, with 11 bases lying between them. CDR1 is MNHEY, CDR2 SMNVEV, per germline (reference sequence). The CDR3 sequence is CASSQGGGGELFF. CDR3 bases: TGTGCCAGCAGTCAGGGGGGAGGCGGGGAGCTGTTTTTT.

DNA of the CDR3: TGTGCCAGCAGTCAGCGGGAGGCCGAGCAGTACTTC. Amino acid sequence: CASSQREAEQYF. The chain couples TRBV13 to TRBJ2-7; 9 bases align to TRBD2. V shed 6 bases and J 6 bases; nucleotides not matched to a gene: 3. Germline CDR1 and CDR2: PRHDT and FYEKMQ (reference sequence). The CDR3 consists of 12 residues.

This chain joins TRBV15 and TRBJ2-7; D is possibly TRBD2 (6 bases). V lost 5 bases to trimming and J lost 3 bases, with 20 bases between them. From germline, CDR1 is LNHNV and CDR2 YYDKDF (reference sequence). The CDR3 sequence is 16 residues long. CDR3 DNA sequence: TGTGCCACCAGCCCACAAGTTCCGGGACTCGGCTACGAGCAGTACTTC. Its translation is CATSPQVPGLGYEQYF.

This clone was observed once. The rearrangement joins TRBV7-8 to TRBJ2-2, with 7 bases lining up with TRBD2. The CDR3 is 14 residues long. The ends lost 6 bases at V and 4 bases at J; junction bases unmatched: 5. Germline assignment: CDR1 SGHVS and CDR2 FQNEAQ. CDR3 amino acids: CASRNGRGTGELFF. The CDR3 DNA reads as TGTGCCAGCAGAAATGGGAGGGGCACCGGGGAGCTGTTTTTT.

The J gene is TRBJ2-1, the V gene TRBV6-6; 10 positions match TRBD1. Germline V CDR1 and CDR2: MNHNY, SVGAGI (reference sequence). Germline trimming cut 0 bases from V and 6 bases from J; bases unmatched to any gene: 5. The CDR3 loop spans 16 amino acids. The DNA for the CDR3 is TGTGCCAGCAGTTACTCGAGGGACAGGGGAAGCAATGAGCAGTTCTTC. Its protein is CASSYSRDRGSNEQFF.

This sequence joins TRBV7-9 and TRBJ2-7; no clear D. From germline, CDR1 is SEHNR and CDR2 FQNEAQ (reference sequence). V was pared by 2 bases and J by 2 bases, with 10 bases between. CDR3 size: 14 residues. CDR3 sequence (DNA): TGTGCCAGCAGCTTAAGTAGGATACCCTACGAGCAGTACTTC. Its translation is CASSLSRIPYEQYF.

This rearrangement joins TRBV5-1 to TRBJ2-1, with D possibly being TRBD1 (6 bases). V was cut by 0 bases and J by 3 bases, with 10 bases left in between. Per germline, CDR1 SGHRS and CDR2 YFSETQ. The CDR3 extends over 15 amino acids. Here the CDR3 DNA reads TGCGCCAGCAGCTTGGGACAGGTAGTCTACAATGAGCAGTTCTTC. This sequence encodes CASSLGQVVYNEQFF.

The chain recombines TRBV7-6 with TRBJ2-3, with no clear D. The CDR3 is 16 residues long. The V end lost 6 bases, the J end lost 7 bases, and 23 bases lay between the germline ends. Germline CDR1 and CDR2: SGHVS and FNYEAQ. The CDR3 DNA reads as TGTGCCAGCAGTCCCTCCGGATCCCAACCTCGACATACGCAGTATTTT. It specifies CASSPSGSQPRHTQYF.

This chain uses TRBV4-3 with TRBJ2-5; 10 bases map to TRBD1. The germline gives CDR1 LGHNA, CDR2 YSLEER. The trim removed 1 base at V and 4 bases at J, leaving 3 bases unmatched. The CDR3 covers 15 residues. DNA for the CDR3: TGCGCCAGCAGCCAAGGGGACAGGGGAGGAGAGACCCAGTACTTC. Protein: CASSQGDRGGETQYF.

This chain connects TRBV18 to TRBJ2-7; 12 positions agree with TRBD1. After removal of 8 bases from V and 5 bases from J, the junction contained 7 bases not matched to a gene. CDR1 and CDR2 (germline): KGHSH, LQKENI. The CDR3 length is 14 residues. The CDR3 region is CASAGTGGMDEQYF. CDR3 DNA sequence: TGTGCCAGCGCGGGGACAGGGGGCATGGACGAGCAGTACTTC.

The rearrangement joins TRBV6-1 to TRBJ1-3; D uncertain. Germline loops: CDR1 MNHNS, CDR2 SASEGT. The CDR3 sequence is 15 residues long. The V end lost 0 bases, the J end lost 3 bases, and 9 bases lay between the germline ends. Here the CDR3 DNA reads TGTGCCAGCAGTGAAGCCCCTGGAGGTGGAAACACCATATATTTT. It yields the protein CASSEAPGGGNTIYF.

The chain recombines TRBV5-6 with TRBJ2-1; the D gene could be TRBD1 or TRBD2 (5 bases each). V lost 2 bases and J lost 7, with 16 bases in between. CDR3 length: 15 amino acids. From germline, CDR1 is SGHDT and CDR2 YYEEEE. CDR3 nucleotides: TGTGCCAGCAGCTTCGAGGGGACCTCTTGGAATGAGCAGTTCTTC. It encodes CASSFEGTSWNEQFF.